This T cell receptor beta chain derives from a study of cytomegalovirus exposure and HLA in healthy donors (dated 2017 in TCRdb). Describing the broader study: According to an earlier analysis of a few hundred of the donors, 150 million to 200 million T cells yielded 120 million or so unique TCR beta sequences and less than 300 Gb of sequence data. An early release covering roughly 600 HLA-typed donors comprised approximately 290 gigabases of sequencing data and tens of millions of unique TCR sequences. Of the roughly 400 genotyped donors, 70% to 90% were placed in the genetic ancestry cluster associated with self-reported Caucasian donors. The study was designed to test whether signatures of past pathogen exposure could be identified by cataloging public T cell receptors. The study profiled the T cell repertoires of approximately 700 subjects by immunosequencing and related them to cytomegalovirus serostatus. A separate validation cohort of roughly 120 different subjects was used in addition to the roughly 670-subject first cohort. To predict cytomegalovirus infection status, the study combined high-throughput TCR immunosequencing, statistical association of individual TCRs with disease status, and machine learning. To study patterns of TCR occurrence, a later analysis re-analyzed previously published TCR beta repertoires from around 660 donors and added high-resolution HLA genotyping. The later analysis used no new phenotypic data to find candidate immune exposures, relying instead on TCR beta sequences and their occurrence across donors. In an earlier analysis of roughly 540 of the donors, high-throughput TCR beta sequencing was used to judge whether each TCR beta V gene segment behaved as functional or pseudogenic. Donor age, sex, ethnicity and CMV serostatus were collected together with the repertoire data. Genome-wide SNP genotypes for about 60% of the roughly 700 donors were used in a later genetic analysis, which treated that subset as a discovery cohort. Every repertoire in the discovery cohort had been generated on one and the same sequencing platform. Both class I and class II loci were covered by HLA typing, at four-digit resolution. The number of typed donors differed by locus: roughly 620-630 for A, B, C, DRB1 and DQB1; 522 for DQA1; 606 for DPA1; and some 430 for DPB1. A handful of DR-DQ haplotypes were handled as single units for association and clustering because linkage in the cohort was strong. Among under 450 genotyped donors of the cohort, an average of about 240,000 unique TCR beta nucleotide sequences were sequenced per donor, around 18% of them non-productive.

Results and caveats for the whole study, not just this receptor: Across donors, most TCR sequences were observed very rarely, whereas some public TCRs were present in many individuals. Linkage disequilibrium might explain the correlated functional status among segregating V segments, but an unknown experimental factor could not be excluded. Specific HLA alleles were associated with about 17,000 TCR beta sequences at a false discovery rate of 0.05 in a later analysis. According to the authors, the approach could potentially be generalized to other disease states and immunological phenotypes. CMV serostatus was the only immune exposure information available for the cohort. V-gene and J-gene trimming of TCR beta chains was associated with a missense DCLRE1C variant in a later genetic analysis, and the association was replicated in an independent cohort. Because HLA typing was unavailable for some donors at each locus, only the typed subset was used in association tests. An earlier analysis of roughly 570 of the donors showed that most TCR beta V segments appeared in productive rearrangements either about 90% or about 30% of the time, which broadly matched IMGT annotations. Most CMV-associated TCR beta chains appeared to be HLA-restricted in a later analysis, and the HLA associations seemed to be driven largely by CMV exposure. Roughly uniform sequencing depth across donors was assumed in presence/absence analyses, although this assumption may not hold. In a later analysis, several top co-occurrence clusters were reported to appear linked to parvovirus B19, influenza, CMV and Epstein-Barr virus. The earlier analysis of 450 to 700 of the donors excluded roughly 16 rarely observed V segments, including chromosome 9 orphons, because counts were too low. Only TCR beta chains were sequenced in this cohort, and the absence of alpha or paired-chain data limited detectable features. Strong co-occurrence of HLA alleles, especially DR and DQ, made assigning TCR associations to individual alleles difficult. A further reported finding was that TCR beta sequences accurately predicted the HLA-A and HLA-B alleles for most subjects in the first cohort. According to a later analysis, TCR association rates differed among HLA loci, with DRB1 alleles showing the most associated TCRs and HLA-C alleles showing the fewest. The 87-base-pair reads could not distinguish some IMGT-functional V segments, including TRBV6-2 and TRBV6-3, so those segments were excluded. A later analysis found that HLA-associated TCR beta chains were more clonally expanded and had lower generation probabilities than equally common non-associated chains. Cytomegalovirus status was reported to be diagnosed by the classifier with high specificity and sensitivity in both the original and validation cohorts. A total of around 150 TCR beta chains were listed by the study as associated with cytomegalovirus. Compared with the approximately 720-donor mean, donors in an Asian-associated ancestry cluster had fewer N-insertions in productive TCRs, according to a later genetic analysis. A cluster of highly shared sequence variants was judged likely to be a technical artifact of the sequencing pipeline. In vitro tests confirmed that a few of the cytomegalovirus-associated TCR beta chains recognize cytomegalovirus antigens.

Unmatched junction bases come to 8, with V trimmed by 5 bases and J by 4 bases. The germline V gene yields SNHLY for CDR1 and FYNNEI for CDR2. The CDR3 runs 15 residues from the cysteine to the phenylalanine. The kept DNA is CDR3 alone, 45 bases in frame from the first base. The library was obtained by the immunoSEQ multiplex PCR assay. The multiplex PCR relied on a mix of 60 forward primers for TCR Vbeta segments and 13 reverse primers for TCR Jbeta segments. Amplification of the CDR3 region of rearranged TCR beta genes was performed with a multiplex PCR assay on genomic DNA. The amplified TCR beta libraries were sequenced on the Illumina HiSeq System as 87-base-pair reads. On the study's bioinformatics: A later analysis counted tens of millions of unique TCR beta chains across the 600 to 850 repertoires, and about 10 million of these chains were shared by at least two donors. Raw reads were error-corrected and collapsed into unique sequences by a nearest-neighbor algorithm in which closely related sequences were merged to remove PCR and sequencing errors. Alignment of CDR3 sequences to IMGT reference sequences was used to assign V, D and J gene segments. Each retained sequence needed at least a six-nucleotide match to both a V gene segment and a J gene segment. A rearrangement was called productive if the CDR3 had no stop codons and remained in frame with V and J, and every other rearrangement was called non-productive. Following IMGT convention, CDR3 was defined as the stretch from the second conserved V-encoded cysteine up to the conserved J-encoded phenylalanine. The earlier analysis of 587 of the donors excluded sequences that lacked an unambiguous match to a single V gene segment. An earlier analysis of 550 to 650 of the donors classified V segments as functional when productive rearrangements were above 56.7% and as segregating when the standard deviation between donors was above 5%. To diagnose cytomegalovirus status from the catalog of TCR beta chain sequences, a statistical classification framework was built. In a later analysis, V and J genes were assigned by comparing TCR nucleotide sequences against IMGT/GENE-DB human TR gene sequences. A later analysis assigned CDR3 sequences and most-parsimonious VDJ recombination scenarios with the TCRdist pipeline. A later analysis defined each TCR beta chain by its CDR3 amino acid sequence plus V-gene family, and excluded reads lacking a unique V-gene family. In a later analysis, 500 to 650 highly shared, low-generation-probability nucleotide sequences were removed to address suspected cross-contamination and a sequencing artifact. A later analysis calculated a clonal expansion index for each public chain from normalized within-repertoire ranks of inferred template counts. Generation probabilities in a later analysis came from a VDJ recombination model fitted to out-of-frame rearrangements, and those results were checked against IGoR. In a later analysis, hypergeometric tests were used to score TCR-TCR, TCR-HLA and TCR-CMV co-occurrence, with a repertoire-size bias correction applied to TCR pairs. A later analysis estimated false discovery rates by permuting HLA or CMV assignments 20 times. A later analysis grouped co-occurring TCRs with DBSCAN, adding TCRdist sequence similarity when clustering within HLA-allele-positive subsets. Co-occurrence clustering excluded repertoires with fewer than 30,000 or more than 120,000 public chains, plus five with anomalous nucleotide sharing. The table was pulled from immuneACCESS by TCRdb, which kept in-frame rearrangements only. Such tables lose some clones; where checked, under half of the loss comes from unresolved V genes, and the rest has no known cause. V, J and clone size are those of that table, while D and trimming were read from the DNA. The sample profile shows around 150,000 clones; 84% of them were found once. Together, the top ten hold roughly 6.7% of the sample.

The cohort was made up of around 720 healthy bone marrow donors. At the time of sampling, every cohort member was nominally healthy, though immune exposures that went unrecorded were likely present. The donor was CMV seropositive and belonged to the group of more than 250 seropositive cohort members. Every donor gave a peripheral blood sample, and the peripheral blood mononuclear cells from that sample were used for TCR beta sequencing. Genomic DNA extraction from the blood cell samples was performed with the Qiagen DNeasy Blood Extraction Kit. Comment on this clone: Its recognized antigen is unknown. No quality values exist for individual bases; no much larger clone is one base distant.

The sequence came from a man aged 45-60 years in good health and CMV-seropositive. Sequencing was carried out using PBMCs. This chain is built from TRBV2 and TRBJ2-3, with 8 middle bases fitting TRBD2. The CDR3 region has the sequence CASSRDQLAADTQYF. The sequence in DNA is TGTGCCAGCAGTCGCGATCAACTAGCGGCAGATACGCAGTATTTT.